The TCR beta chain described here comes from a study of cytomegalovirus exposure and HLA in healthy donors. Concerning this clone: Its specificity is unknown.

This CDR3 has 13 amino acids. Trimming at V came to 5 bases and at J to 4 bases, leaving 4 bases not matched to a gene. Germline assignment: CDR1 KGHSH and CDR2 LQKENI. Study-wide results and limits: The productive fraction for most TCR beta V segments was about 87% or about 30% in an earlier analysis. Researchers catalogued approximately 170 TCR beta chains as cytomegalovirus-associated. Several of the most significant clusters appeared, in a later analysis, to be linked to common viral pathogens.

13 Jbeta primers and 60 Vbeta primers were used for the PCR. Sequenced by immunoSEQ multiplex PCR; TCRdb stores in-frame clones only, minus some. The data hold about 98,000 clones, with roughly three fifths observed a single time. The receptor was derived from a human donor in good health. The chain employs TRBV18 and TRBJ2-7; the match to TRBD1 covers 8 bases. What was sequenced was PBMCs. CDR3 bases: TGTGCCAGCTCAACGGACAGGGCTTACGAGCAGTACTTC. Its protein is CASSTDRAYEQYF.